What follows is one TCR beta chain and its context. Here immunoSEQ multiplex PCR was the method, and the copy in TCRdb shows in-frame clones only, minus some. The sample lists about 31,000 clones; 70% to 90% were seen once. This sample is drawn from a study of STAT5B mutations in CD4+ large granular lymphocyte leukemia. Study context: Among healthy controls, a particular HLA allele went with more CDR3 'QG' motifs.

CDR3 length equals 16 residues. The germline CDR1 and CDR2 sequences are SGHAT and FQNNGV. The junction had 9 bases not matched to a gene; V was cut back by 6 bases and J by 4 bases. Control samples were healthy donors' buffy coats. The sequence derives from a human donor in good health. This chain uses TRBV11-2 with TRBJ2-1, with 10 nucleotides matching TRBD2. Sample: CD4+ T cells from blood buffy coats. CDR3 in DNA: TGTGCCAGCAGATCCCTAGCGGGAGATTGGTACAATGAGCAGTTCTTC. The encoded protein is CASRSLAGDWYNEQFF.